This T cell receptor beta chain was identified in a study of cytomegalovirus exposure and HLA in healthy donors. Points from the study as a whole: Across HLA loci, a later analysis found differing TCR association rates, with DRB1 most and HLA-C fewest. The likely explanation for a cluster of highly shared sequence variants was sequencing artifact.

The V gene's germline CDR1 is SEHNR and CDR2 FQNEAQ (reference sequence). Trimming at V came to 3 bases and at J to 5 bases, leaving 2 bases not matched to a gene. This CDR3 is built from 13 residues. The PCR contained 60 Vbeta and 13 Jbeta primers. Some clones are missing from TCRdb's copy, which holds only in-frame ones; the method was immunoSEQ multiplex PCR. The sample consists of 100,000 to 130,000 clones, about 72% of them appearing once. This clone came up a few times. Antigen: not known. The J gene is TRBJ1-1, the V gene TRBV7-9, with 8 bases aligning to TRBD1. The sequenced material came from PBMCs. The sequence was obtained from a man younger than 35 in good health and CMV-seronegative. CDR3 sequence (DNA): TGTGCCAGCAGCTTGAACAGGGGGACTGAAGCTTTCTTT. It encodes CASSLNRGTEAFF. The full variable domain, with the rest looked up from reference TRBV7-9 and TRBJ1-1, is DTGVSQNPRHKITKRGQNVTFRCDPISEHNRLYWYRQTLGQGPEFLTYFQNEAQLEKSRLLSDRFSAERPKGSFSTLEIQRTEQGDSAMYLCASSLNRGTEAFFGQGTRLTVV.